The T cell receptor (beta chain) under discussion was sequenced for a study of control samples from healthy donors and cancer patients. This clone was seen once. Some clones are missing from TCRdb's copy, which holds only in-frame ones; the method was immunoSEQ multiplex PCR. The profile covers roughly 88,000 clones, with approximately 95% appearing a single time and around 8.2% taken by the ten largest. Trimming shortened V by 6 bases and J by 6 bases, and 8 bases separated the two germline ends. The CDR3 contains 12 residues. The germline V gene has CDR1 WSHSY and CDR2 SAAADI. The clonotype was recovered from a man aged 18 to 35 in good health. The chain has TRBV10-2 and TRBJ2-2; no definite D call. Specimen: blood. The CDR3 loop reads CASRESAGELFF. The CDR3 DNA is TGCGCCAGCAGGGAATCGGCCGGGGAGCTGTTTTTT.